This T cell receptor beta chain stems from a study of vaccination and CD4 T cells after COVID-19. Study background: At a median approximately 72 days (range 14 to 241) after dose two, post-vaccine samples were obtained. From HCoV-229E, HCoV-OC43, HCoV-NL63 and SARS-CoV-2, overlapping spike peptides were used to stimulate the cells. Culture controls were given either a CEFX pool, an HIV-1 Nef pool, or no peptide. General study results and limits: Median SARS-CoV-2-reactive clonotype numbers went up from roughly 19 to 38, but not significantly.

Treatment in this sample: approximately nine-day PBMC culture with coronavirus spike peptide pools or control peptides (ViraFEST assay). The unexposed donor gave CD4+ T cells before the COVID-19 pandemic (2011-2018). At the Johns Hopkins FTIC core, DNA taken from cultured CD4+ T cells was sequenced by way of the Oncomine TCR Beta short-read assay. From CD4+ T cells that had been cultured, genomic DNA was extracted. Via MiXCR, TCRdb re-called the PCR reads, giving one row per CDR3 protein. Altogether around 10,000 distinct CDR3 sequences are present, approximately 37% being singletons, with the ten largest covering around a fifth. For this clonotype: Its matching antigen is unknown.

The CDR3 loop spans 15 amino acids. The germline V gene has CDR1 MDHEN and CDR2 SYDVKM. The V end was cut by 5 bases, the J end by 3 bases, with 14 bases between. The clonotype originates from a human donor in good health. Sequenced: CD4+ T cells from blood, cultured in vitro. The genes are TRBV28 and TRBJ1-5, with D tentatively TRBD1 (6 bases). CDR3 nucleotide sequence: TGTGCCAGCAGTATATCAGACAGGACCAATCAGCCCCAGCATTTT. Translating gives CASSISDRTNQPQHF.